This record concerns one T cell receptor beta chain sequence. The entry originates in a study of cytomegalovirus exposure and HLA in healthy donors. The PCR was carried out with 60 Vbeta primers and 13 Jbeta primers. Only in-frame clones appear in the TCRdb table, and some are missing; sequencing was by immunoSEQ multiplex PCR. The table records roughly 170,000 clones, almost 80% of them present only once. Germline-derived CDR1 and CDR2 are MRHNA and SNTAGT. The V end was cut by 4 bases, the J end by 4 bases, with 8 bases between. The CDR3 runs to 13 residues. The clonotype was recovered from a man aged 25 to 45 in good health and CMV-seronegative. V usage is TRBV6-4 and J usage is TRBJ1-5; D is possibly TRBD1 (5 bases). Sequenced material: PBMCs. The CDR3, as DNA: TGTGCCAGCAGTGCGACAGTTAATCAGCCCCAGCATTTT. This gives the protein CASSATVNQPQHF.